The clone carrying this T cell receptor (beta chain) was observed a handful of times. Its cognate antigen is unknown. This record comes from a study of early T cells in non-severe SARS-CoV-2 infection. Study results and caveats: Lookups in VDJdb leaned toward anti-spike CD8 responses and missed private and CD4 specificities.

Researchers attached unique molecular identifiers to individual cDNA molecules. TCRdb fed the 5' RACE reads into MiXCR, producing one record per CDR3 protein. Among approximately 71,000 distinct CDR3 sequences listed, about a tenth were seen once. Trimming took off 4 bases at V and 7 bases at J, with 11 bases between the two ends. This CDR3 region has 13 residues. The germline gives CDR1 LGHNA, CDR2 YSLEER. The sample taken for sequencing was whole blood. This clonotype was obtained from an adult who was a healthcare worker with PCR-confirmed SARS-CoV-2 infection or an uninfected control (not recorded which). The rearrangement joins TRBV4-3 to TRBJ2-1, with a tentative D call TRBD1 (6 bases). The CDR3 loop is CASSRIGGNEQFF. The CDR3 DNA reads as TGCGCCAGCAGCCGGATAGGGGGTAATGAGCAGTTCTTC.